The 27 T cell receptor beta chains below were found in one sample sequenced in a study of monozygotic twins with inflammatory bowel disease. TCRdb reprocessed the 5' RACE reads, keeping one entry per CDR3 protein, no DNA. This table holds more than 300,000 distinct CDR3 sequences. The sequenced sample was blood. These receptors were obtained from a human donor with ulcerative colitis or Crohn's disease, or a healthy co-twin of an affected twin (not recorded which).

This chain joins TRBV19 and TRBJ2-7; TCRdb gives TRBD2 as the D gene, but with no DNA this cannot be confirmed. The CDR3 length is 15 residues. Looked up from germline, CDR1 is LNHDA and CDR2 is SQIVND (reference sequence). The CDR3 loop reads CASSIGLATHYEQYF.

The rearrangement joins TRBV12-3 or TRBV12-4 to TRBJ2-5; the D call of TRBD2 rests on TCRdb alone, since no DNA is present to check it. The CDR3 consists of 14 residues. CDR3 residues: CASSGGVNQETQYF.

The chain recombines TRBV6-2 or TRBV6-3 with TRBJ2-1; the D call of TRBD1 rests on TCRdb alone, since no DNA is present to check it. CDR1 and CDR2 from the germline V gene are MNHEY and SVGEGT. This CDR3 is built from 15 residues. The CDR3 protein is CASSYLGDHYNEQFF.

CDR3 residues: CASSKYFTRTGGLLGEQYF. The rearrangement links TRBV7-8 to TRBJ2-7; the D call from TCRdb, TRBD1, cannot be confirmed without DNA. The length of the CDR3 is 19 residues. In germline, CDR1 is SGHVS, CDR2 FQNEAQ.

The V call is TRBV20-1, the J call TRBJ1-2; the TCRdb call, TRBD1, lacks DNA for checking. The CDR3 loop spans 12 amino acids. CDR1 and CDR2 (germline): DFQATT, SNEGSKA (reference sequence). CDR3 in amino acids: CSASPQGQGYTF.

The genes are TRBV7-9 and TRBJ2-1; without DNA, the TCRdb call of TRBD2 cannot be checked. Germline CDR1 SEHNR, CDR2 FQNEAQ (reference sequence). CDR3 length: 16 amino acids. Here the CDR3 reads CASSLREGQTGDEQFF.

The chain employs TRBV7-9 and TRBJ1-6. Germline assignment: CDR1 SEHNR and CDR2 FQNEAQ (reference sequence). The CDR3 runs 15 residues. The CDR3 sequence is CASSALPDYNSPLHF.

The V call is TRBV12-3 or TRBV12-4, the J call TRBJ2-6; no DNA is available, so the TRBD1 call from TCRdb remains unchecked. The CDR3 length is 22 residues. This CDR3 is CASILGGFERGDRSSGANVLTF.

The rearrangement uses TRBV6-6 and TRBJ2-3. The CDR3 has 12 amino acids. Germline CDR1 reads MNHNY; CDR2 reads SVGAGI (reference sequence). Here the CDR3 reads CASSSRTDTQYF.

The J gene is TRBJ2-3, the V gene TRBV12-3 or TRBV12-4; the TRBD2 assignment by TCRdb is unverifiable without DNA. The CDR3 spans 17 residues. CDR3 sequence reads: CASSLALGWEGLDTQYF.

This chain connects TRBV5-1 to TRBJ2-7; TCRdb indicates TRBD2, and absent DNA this call remains unverified. This CDR3 is 11 amino acids long. CDR1 is SGHRS, CDR2 YFSETQ, per germline. CDR3 sequence reads: CASSSGPEQYF.

The chain employs TRBV18 and TRBJ2-2; the TRBD1 assignment by TCRdb is unverifiable without DNA. This CDR3 is 14 amino acids long. Germline V gene data show CDR1 as KGHSH and CDR2 as LQKENI. The CDR3 reads CASSSDRVAGELFF. Combining the CDR3 with reference TRBV18 and TRBJ2-2 gives the whole variable domain NAGVMQNPRHLVRRRGQEARLRCSPMKGHSHVYWYRQLPEEGLKFMVYLQKENIIDESGMPKERFSAEFPKEGPSILRIQQVVRGDSAAYFCASSSDRVAGELFFGEGSRLTVL.

The chain couples TRBV20-1 to TRBJ2-7; without DNA, the TCRdb call of TRBD2 cannot be checked. CDR1 and CDR2 (germline): DFQATT, SNEGSKA (reference sequence). CDR3 length: 19 residues. CDR3 loop: CSARGDGSGTSGRAYEQYF.

This sequence joins TRBV5-1 and TRBJ1-4. This CDR3 contains 16 residues. CDR1 is SGHRS and CDR2 is YFSETQ in the germline V gene. CDR3 amino acids: CASSPRGGLPNEKLFF. The full variable domain, rest sourced from reference TRBV5-1 and TRBJ1-4, is KAGVTQTPRYLIKTRGQQVTLSCSPISGHRSVSWYQQTPGQGLQFLFEYFSETQRNKGNFPGRFSGRQFSNSRSEMNVSTLELGDSALYLCASSPRGGLPNEKLFFGSGTQLSVL.

The genes are TRBV29-1 and TRBJ2-2; TCRdb picks TRBD2, but there is no DNA to check that call. The CDR3 runs to 15 residues. Germline V gene sequence: CDR1 SQVTM, CDR2 ANQGSEA. The CDR3 reads CSVGGGGRSPGELFF.

This sequence joins TRBV24-1 and TRBJ1-4; TCRdb names TRBD1, which stays unverified in the absence of DNA. The CDR3 length is 18 residues. Germline CDR1 reads KGHDR; CDR2 reads SFDVKD. The CDR3 sequence is CATSDPGQGGATNEKLFF.

The chain recombines TRBV7-2 with TRBJ1-6; TCRdb designates TRBD1, a call that cannot be tested without DNA. This CDR3 spans 14 amino acids. Germline V gives CDR1 SGHTA, CDR2 FQGNSA. The CDR3: CASSLQQGNSPLHF.

The V and J genes are TRBV20-1 and TRBJ2-1; TCRdb designates TRBD1, a call that cannot be tested without DNA. Germline V gene data show CDR1 as DFQATT and CDR2 as SNEGSKA (reference sequence). The length of the CDR3 is 14 residues. This CDR3 is CSASQGPSYNEQFF.

The chain joins TRBV28 to TRBJ2-7; the TCRdb D gene call, TRBD2, has no DNA to confirm it. Germline assignment: CDR1 MDHEN and CDR2 SYDVKM. The CDR3 contains 13 residues. CDR3 loop: CASSFSSPQVQYF. Combining the CDR3 with reference TRBV28 and TRBJ2-7 gives the whole variable domain DVKVTQSSRYLVKRTGEKVFLECVQDMDHENMFWYRQDPGLGLRLIYFSYDVKMKEKGDIPEGYSVSREKKERFSLILESASTNQTSMYLCASSFSSPQVQYFGPGTRLTVT.

The chain's CDR3 is CASSARGVPEQYF. The chain recombines TRBV23-1 with TRBJ2-7. TRBV23-1 is given ORF status, its function remaining uncertain. The CDR3 is made up of 13 amino acids.

The chain has TRBV28 and TRBJ2-7; without DNA, the TCRdb call of TRBD1 cannot be checked. The V gene's germline CDR1 is MDHEN and CDR2 SYDVKM. The CDR3 runs 17 residues. This CDR3 is CASSLITLTGVPYEQYF.

The chain carries TRBV7-9 and TRBJ2-3; the TCRdb call, TRBD2, lacks DNA for checking. CDR3 length: 17 residues. Germline V gene data show CDR1 as SEHNR and CDR2 as FQNEAQ (reference sequence). The CDR3 protein is CASSFTRGLTSTDTQYF.

This CDR3 is CAISPGQGGKEKLFF. V gene TRBV10-3 combines with J gene TRBJ1-4; TCRdb gives TRBD1 as the D gene, but with no DNA this cannot be confirmed. The length of the CDR3 is 15 residues. Germline CDR1 ENHRY, CDR2 SYGVKD.

This chain joins TRBV12-3 or TRBV12-4 and TRBJ2-3; TCRdb returns TRBD1, unconfirmable since there is no DNA. The CDR3 runs to 17 residues. CDR3 in amino acids: CASSRRGGTSNTDTQYF.

V gene TRBV14 combines with J gene TRBJ1-1; TCRdb lists TRBD1, though no DNA is available to test this call. The CDR3 runs 16 residues. Germline assignment: CDR1 SGHDN and CDR2 FVKESK. The CDR3 loop is CASSLHRRGKNTEAFF.

The J gene is TRBJ2-6, the V gene TRBV18. The germline gives CDR1 KGHSH, CDR2 LQKENI. The CDR3 totals 15 residues. This CDR3 is CASSPPNYRANVLTF.

The V gene is TRBV4-3, the J gene TRBJ1-1; absent DNA, TCRdb's TRBD1 call cannot be checked. This CDR3 contains 15 residues. The germline V gene has CDR1 LGHNA and CDR2 YSLEER. CDR3: CASSHADRGNTEAFF.